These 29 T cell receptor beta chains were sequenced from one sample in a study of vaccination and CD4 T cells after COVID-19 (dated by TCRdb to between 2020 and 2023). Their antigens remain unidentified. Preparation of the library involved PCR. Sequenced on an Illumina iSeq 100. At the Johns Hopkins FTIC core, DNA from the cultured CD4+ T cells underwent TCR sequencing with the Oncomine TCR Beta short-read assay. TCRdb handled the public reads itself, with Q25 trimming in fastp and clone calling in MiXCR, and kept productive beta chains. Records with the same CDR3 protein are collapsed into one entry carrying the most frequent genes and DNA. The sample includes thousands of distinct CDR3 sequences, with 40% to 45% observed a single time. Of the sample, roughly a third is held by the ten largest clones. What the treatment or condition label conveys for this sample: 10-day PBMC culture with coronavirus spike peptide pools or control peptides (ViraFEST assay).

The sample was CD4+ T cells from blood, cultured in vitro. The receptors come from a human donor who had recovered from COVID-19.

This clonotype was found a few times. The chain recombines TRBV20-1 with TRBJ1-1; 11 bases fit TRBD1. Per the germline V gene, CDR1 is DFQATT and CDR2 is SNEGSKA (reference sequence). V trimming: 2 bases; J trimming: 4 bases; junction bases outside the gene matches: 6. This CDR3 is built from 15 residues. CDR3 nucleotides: TGCAGTGCTAGAAACTGGGACAGGGGGGTCACTGAAGCTTTCTTT. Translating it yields CSARNWDRGVTEAFF.

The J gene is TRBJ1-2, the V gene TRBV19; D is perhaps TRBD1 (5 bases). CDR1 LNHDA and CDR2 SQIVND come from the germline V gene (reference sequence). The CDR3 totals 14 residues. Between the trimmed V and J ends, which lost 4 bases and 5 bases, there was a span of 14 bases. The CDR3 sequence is CASSRSEGRYGYTF. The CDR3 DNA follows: TGTGCCAGTAGTAGATCGGAGGGGAGGTATGGCTACACCTTC. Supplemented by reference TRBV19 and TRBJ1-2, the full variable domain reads DGGITQSPKYLFRKEGQNVTLSCEQNLNHDAMYWYRQDPGQGLRLIYYSQIVNDFQKGDIAEGYSVSREKKESFPLTVTSAQKNPTAFYLCASSRSEGRYGYTFGSGTRLTVV.

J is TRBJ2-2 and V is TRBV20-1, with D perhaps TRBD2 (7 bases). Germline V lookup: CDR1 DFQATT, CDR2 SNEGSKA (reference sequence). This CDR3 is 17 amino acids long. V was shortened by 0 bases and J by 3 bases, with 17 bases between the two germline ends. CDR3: CSAREGMTGGYTGELFF. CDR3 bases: TGCAGTGCTAGAGAGGGGATGACGGGGGGCTACACCGGGGAGCTGTTTTTT.

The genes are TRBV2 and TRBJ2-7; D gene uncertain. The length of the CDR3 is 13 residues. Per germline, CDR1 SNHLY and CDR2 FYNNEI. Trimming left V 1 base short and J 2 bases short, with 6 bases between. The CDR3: CASSEDSPYEQYF. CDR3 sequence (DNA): TGTGCCAGCAGTGAAGACAGCCCCTACGAGCAGTACTTC.

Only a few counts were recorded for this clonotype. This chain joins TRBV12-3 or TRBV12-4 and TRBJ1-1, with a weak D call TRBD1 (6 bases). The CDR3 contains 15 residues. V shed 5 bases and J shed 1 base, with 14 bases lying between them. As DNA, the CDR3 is TGTGCCAGCAGTGACCGGGGCAGGGGGAACACTGAAGCTTTCTTT. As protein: CASSDRGRGNTEAFF.

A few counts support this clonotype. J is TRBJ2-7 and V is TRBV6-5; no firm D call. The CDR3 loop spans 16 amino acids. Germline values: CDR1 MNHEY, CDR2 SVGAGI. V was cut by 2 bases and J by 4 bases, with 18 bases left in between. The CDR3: CASSYDPGRLRYEQYF. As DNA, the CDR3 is TGTGCCAGCAGTTACGATCCGGGCAGACTCAGATACGAGCAGTACTTC.

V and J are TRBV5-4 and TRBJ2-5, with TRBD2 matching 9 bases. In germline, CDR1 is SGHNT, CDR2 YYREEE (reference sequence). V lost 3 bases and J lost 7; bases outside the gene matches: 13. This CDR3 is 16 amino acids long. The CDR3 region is CASSYGPAGGPGTQYF. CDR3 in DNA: TGTGCCAGCAGCTATGGTCCAGCGGGGGGTCCGGGGACCCAGTACTTC.

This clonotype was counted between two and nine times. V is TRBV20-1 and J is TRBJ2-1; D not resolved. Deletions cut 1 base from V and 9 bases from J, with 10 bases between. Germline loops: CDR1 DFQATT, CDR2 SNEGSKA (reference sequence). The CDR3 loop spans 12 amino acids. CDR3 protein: CSARGSFGEQFF. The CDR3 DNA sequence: TGCAGTGCTAGAGGTAGCTTTGGTGAGCAGTTCTTC.

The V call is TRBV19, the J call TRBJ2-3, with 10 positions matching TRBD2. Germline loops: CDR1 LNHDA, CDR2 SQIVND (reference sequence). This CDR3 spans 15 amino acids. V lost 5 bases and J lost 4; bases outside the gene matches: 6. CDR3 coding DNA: TGTGCCAGTAGTTACCCTAGCGGGAGCTCAGATACGCAGTATTTT. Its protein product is CASSYPSGSSDTQYF.

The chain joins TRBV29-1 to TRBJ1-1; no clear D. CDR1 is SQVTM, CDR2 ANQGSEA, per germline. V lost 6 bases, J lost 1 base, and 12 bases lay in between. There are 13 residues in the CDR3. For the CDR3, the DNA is TGCAGCGTAAGACGGGCACCGAACACTGAAGCTTTCTTT. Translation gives CSVRRAPNTEAFF.

CDR3 amino acids: CASSKETWGNSPLHF. In DNA form, the CDR3 reads TGTGCCAGCAGCAAAGAAACCTGGGGTAATTCACCCCTCCACTTT. The chain joins TRBV21-1 to TRBJ1-6. TRBV21-1 is assigned pseudogene status. The CDR3 has 15 amino acids.

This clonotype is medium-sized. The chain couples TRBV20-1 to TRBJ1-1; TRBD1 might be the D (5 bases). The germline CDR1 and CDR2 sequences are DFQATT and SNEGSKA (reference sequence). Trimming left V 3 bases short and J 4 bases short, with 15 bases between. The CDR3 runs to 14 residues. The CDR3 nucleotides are TGCAGTGCTAGTATTCCAGGGTGGGGCACTGAAGCTTTCTTT. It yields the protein CSASIPGWGTEAFF.

The CDR3 sequence: CASSRDVQNQPQHF. DNA for the CDR3: TGTGCCAGCAGTCGGGACGTTCAAAATCAGCCCCAGCATTTT. The chain recombines TRBV12-3 or TRBV12-4 with TRBJ1-5; tentatively, D is TRBD1 (5 bases). The CDR3 contains 14 residues. Trimming took 5 bases from V and 4 from J, leaving 12 bases between them.

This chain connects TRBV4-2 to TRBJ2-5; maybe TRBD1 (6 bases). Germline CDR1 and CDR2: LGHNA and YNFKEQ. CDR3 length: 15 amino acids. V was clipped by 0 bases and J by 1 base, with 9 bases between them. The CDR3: CASSQDRGGQETQYF. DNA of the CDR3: TGTGCCAGCAGCCAAGACAGGGGTGGCCAAGAGACCCAGTACTTC.

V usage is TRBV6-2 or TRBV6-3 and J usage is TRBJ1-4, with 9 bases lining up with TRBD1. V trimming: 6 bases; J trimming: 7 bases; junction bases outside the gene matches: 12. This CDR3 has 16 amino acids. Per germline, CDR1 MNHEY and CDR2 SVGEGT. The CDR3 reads CASSTTRQGGFEKLFF. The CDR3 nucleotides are TGTGCCAGCAGCACCACCCGACAGGGGGGATTTGAAAAACTGTTTTTT.

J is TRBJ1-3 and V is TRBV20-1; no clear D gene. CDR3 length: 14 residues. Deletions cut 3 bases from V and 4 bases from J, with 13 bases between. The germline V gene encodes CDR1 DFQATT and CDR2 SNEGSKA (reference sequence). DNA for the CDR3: TGCAGTGCTAGTTCGCCACAGAGAGGAAACACCATATATTTT. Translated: CSASSPQRGNTIYF.

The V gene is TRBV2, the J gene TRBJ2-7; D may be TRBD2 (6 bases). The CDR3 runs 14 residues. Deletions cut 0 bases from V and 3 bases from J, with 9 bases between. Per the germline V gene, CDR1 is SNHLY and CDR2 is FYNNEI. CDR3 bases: TGTGCCAGCAGTGAAGCTGGCGGGATCTACGAGCAGTACTTC. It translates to CASSEAGGIYEQYF. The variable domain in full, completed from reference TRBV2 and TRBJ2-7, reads EPEVTQTPSHQVTQMGQEVILRCVPISNHLYFYWYRQILGQKVEFLVSFYNNEISEKSEIFDDQFSVERPDGSNFTLKIRSTKLEDSAMYFCASSEAGGIYEQYFGPGTRLTVT.

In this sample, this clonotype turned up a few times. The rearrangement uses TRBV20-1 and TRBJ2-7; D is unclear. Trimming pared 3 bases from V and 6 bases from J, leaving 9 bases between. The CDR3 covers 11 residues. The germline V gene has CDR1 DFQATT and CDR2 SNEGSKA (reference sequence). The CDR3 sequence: CSASIFPEQYF. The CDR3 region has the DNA TGCAGTGCTAGTATCTTCCCCGAGCAGTACTTC.

CDR3 region: CASREMGSQNNEQFF. The CDR3 DNA follows: TGTGCCAGCAGGGAAATGGGTTCACAAAACAATGAGCAGTTCTTC. V and J are TRBV2 and TRBJ2-1; D is ambiguous. This CDR3 is 15 amino acids long. Germline assignment: CDR1 SNHLY and CDR2 FYNNEI. The germline V and J ends were trimmed by 6 bases and 5 bases, with 17 bases remaining between them.

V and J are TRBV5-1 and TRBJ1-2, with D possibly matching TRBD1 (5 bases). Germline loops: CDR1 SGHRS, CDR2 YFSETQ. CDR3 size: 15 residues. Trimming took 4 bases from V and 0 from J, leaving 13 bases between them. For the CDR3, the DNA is TGCGCCAGCAGCAACCGGACACTCGCTAACTATGGCTACACCTTC. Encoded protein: CASSNRTLANYGYTF.

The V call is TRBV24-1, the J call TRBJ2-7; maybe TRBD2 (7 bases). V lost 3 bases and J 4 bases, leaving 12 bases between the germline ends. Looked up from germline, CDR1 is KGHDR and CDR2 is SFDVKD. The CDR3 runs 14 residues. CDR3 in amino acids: CATSDPAGTYEQYF. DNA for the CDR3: TGTGCCACCAGTGATCCAGCGGGGACATACGAGCAGTACTTC.

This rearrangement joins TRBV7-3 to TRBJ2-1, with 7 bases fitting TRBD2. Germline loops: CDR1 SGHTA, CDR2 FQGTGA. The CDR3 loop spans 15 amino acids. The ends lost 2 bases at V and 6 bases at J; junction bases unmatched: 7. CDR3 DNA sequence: TGTGCCAGCAGCTTATTCCTTGGGGGGGGCAATGAGCAGTTCTTC. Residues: CASSLFLGGGNEQFF.

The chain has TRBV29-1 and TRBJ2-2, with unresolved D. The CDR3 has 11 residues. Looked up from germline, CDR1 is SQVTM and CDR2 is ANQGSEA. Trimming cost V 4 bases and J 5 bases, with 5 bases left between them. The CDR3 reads CSVAETGELFF. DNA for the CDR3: TGCAGCGTTGCAGAGACCGGGGAGCTGTTTTTT.

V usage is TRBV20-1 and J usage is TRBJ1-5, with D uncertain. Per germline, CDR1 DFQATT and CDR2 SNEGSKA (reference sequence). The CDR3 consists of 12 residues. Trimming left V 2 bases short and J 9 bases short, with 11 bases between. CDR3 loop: CSARIPTGPQHF. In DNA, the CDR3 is TGCAGTGCTAGAATACCCACTGGGCCCCAGCATTTT.

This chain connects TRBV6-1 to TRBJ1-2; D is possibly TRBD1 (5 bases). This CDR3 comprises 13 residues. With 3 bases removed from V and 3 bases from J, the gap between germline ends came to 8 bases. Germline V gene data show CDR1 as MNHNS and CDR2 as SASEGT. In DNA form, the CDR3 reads TGTGCCAGCAGTGAGGACACACACTATGGCTACACCTTC. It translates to CASSEDTHYGYTF.

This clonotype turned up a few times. The CDR3 loop is CASSLGLGSGANVLTF. In DNA form, the CDR3 reads TGTGCCAGCAGCTTAGGGCTGGGCTCTGGGGCCAACGTCCTGACTTTC. This chain joins TRBV7-3 and TRBJ2-6; D not resolved. The V end was cut by 2 bases, the J end by 0 bases, with 8 bases between. The CDR3 contains 16 residues. Germline V lookup: CDR1 SGHTA, CDR2 FQGTGA.

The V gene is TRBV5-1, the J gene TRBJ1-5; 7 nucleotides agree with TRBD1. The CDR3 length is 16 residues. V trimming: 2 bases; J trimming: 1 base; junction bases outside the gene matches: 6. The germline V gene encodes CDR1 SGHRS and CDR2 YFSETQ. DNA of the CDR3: TGCGCCAGCAGCTTACAGGGGATCGGCAGCAATCAGCCCCAGCATTTT. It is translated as CASSLQGIGSNQPQHF.

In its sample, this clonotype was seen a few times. CDR3 in DNA: TGCAGTGCTGCCAGGACAGGGGGTAGTGGAATCTATGGCTACACCTTC. Translated, it gives CSAARTGGSGIYGYTF. The V and J genes are TRBV20-1 and TRBJ1-2, with TRBD1 matching over 10 bases. V gave up 5 bases and J gave up 4 bases; unmatched junction bases: 13. CDR1 is DFQATT, CDR2 SNEGSKA, per germline (reference sequence). The CDR3 is 16 residues long.

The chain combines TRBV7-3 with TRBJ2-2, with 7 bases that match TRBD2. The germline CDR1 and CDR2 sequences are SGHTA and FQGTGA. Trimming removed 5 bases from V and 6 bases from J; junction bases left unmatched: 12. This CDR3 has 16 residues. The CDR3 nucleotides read TGTGCCAGCAGCCCCAAGAGCGGGAAGACTGCCGGGGAGCTGTTTTTT. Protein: CASSPKSGKTAGELFF. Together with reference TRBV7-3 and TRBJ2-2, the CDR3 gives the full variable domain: GAGVSQTPSNKVTEKGKYVELRCDPISGHTALYWYRQSLGQGPEFLIYFQGTGAADDSGLPNDRFFAVRPEGSVSTLKIQRTERGDSAVYLCASSPKSGKTAGELFFGEGSRLTVL.